The 8 T cell receptor beta chains presented below share a single source sample, sequenced in a study of cytomegalovirus exposure and HLA in healthy donors. The study ran its PCR with 60 Vbeta and 13 Jbeta primers. Repertoires were generated with immunoSEQ multiplex PCR, while TCRdb's copy carries only in-frame clones and drops some. The data hold fewer than 150,000 clones, with 65% to 85% observed a single time. The sample consisted of PBMCs. Source of these receptors: a man in his fifties or sixties in good health and CMV-seronegative.

CDR3 DNA sequence: TGTGCCAGCAGCCCGGGAGGGGGGTACGAGCAGTACTTC. This translates into CASSPGGGYEQYF. The chain joins TRBV5-6 to TRBJ2-7; 8 bases line up with TRBD2. The germline gives CDR1 SGHDT, CDR2 YYEEEE. The CDR3 length is 13 residues. Trimming at V came to 4 bases and at J to 4 bases, leaving 4 bases not matched to a gene. The full variable domain, its missing parts supplied by reference TRBV5-6 and TRBJ2-7, is DAGVTQSPTHLIKTRGQQVTLRCSPKSGHDTVSWYQQALGQGPQFIFQYYEEEERQRGNFPDRFSGHQFPNYSSELNVNALLLGDSALYLCASSPGGGYEQYFGPGTRLTVT.

This clone occurred once. The chain links TRBV30 to TRBJ2-5, with D perhaps TRBD2 (5 bases). The CDR3 runs 11 residues. V lost 4 bases, J lost 5 bases, and 8 bases lay in between. The germline gives CDR1 GTSNPN, CDR2 SVGIG (reference sequence). This chain's CDR3 is CAWTSSETQYF. The CDR3 region has the DNA TGTGCCTGGACTAGCTCCGAGACCCAGTACTTC.

V is TRBV30 and J is TRBJ1-5; 7 positions agree with TRBD1. The germline gives CDR1 GTSNPN, CDR2 SVGIG (reference sequence). Trimming removed 2 bases from V and 7 bases from J; junction bases left unmatched: 5. The CDR3 loop spans 13 amino acids. The CDR3 coding sequence is TGTGCCTGGAGTAAGGGGGCTAGGCAGCCCCAGCATTTT. It codes for CAWSKGARQPQHF. Together with reference TRBV30 and TRBJ1-5, the CDR3 gives the full variable domain: SQTIHQWPATLVQPVGSPLSLECTVEGTSNPNLYWYRQAAGRGLQLLFYSVGIGQISSEVPQNLSASRPQDRQFILSSKKLLLSDSGFYLCAWSKGARQPQHFGDGTRLSIL.

In DNA form, the CDR3 reads TGCGCCAGCAGCTTGGCCGGACAGGCCCTGAATGAAAAACTGTTTTTT. It yields the protein CASSLAGQALNEKLFF. This chain links TRBV5-1 with TRBJ1-4; 7 nucleotides align to TRBD1. The CDR3 contains 16 residues. CDR1 and CDR2 from the germline V gene are SGHRS and YFSETQ. V was pared by 0 bases and J by 5 bases, with 7 bases of the junction left unmatched.

The chain uses TRBV18 and TRBJ1-5; 7 bases are a match to TRBD1. V was pared by 4 bases and J by 4 bases, with 7 bases of the junction left unmatched. Germline CDR1 is KGHSH and CDR2 is LQKENI. CDR3 length equals 15 residues. This CDR3 reads CASSLDGQANQPQHF. CDR3 nucleotides: TGTGCCAGCTCACTGGACGGACAGGCTAATCAGCCCCAGCATTTT.

The rearrangement joins TRBV7-3 to TRBJ2-1; 10 bases match TRBD2. J was trimmed by 4 bases and V by 0 bases; bases with no gene match: 3. The CDR3 consists of 16 residues. Germline values: CDR1 SGHTA, CDR2 FQGTGA. The CDR3 is CASSLTALAGYNEQFF. In DNA, the CDR3 is TGTGCCAGCAGCTTAACGGCACTAGCGGGATACAATGAGCAGTTCTTC.

The chain has TRBV6-6 and TRBJ2-1; no clear D gene. Germline V lookup: CDR1 MNHNY, CDR2 SVGAGI (reference sequence). Between the trimmed V and J ends, which lost 0 bases and 10 bases, there was a span of 10 bases. There are 13 residues in the CDR3. The CDR3 spells CASSYSPRLEQFF. DNA for the CDR3: TGTGCCAGCAGTTACTCCCCGAGGCTGGAGCAGTTCTTC.

This rearrangement joins TRBV19 to TRBJ1-5; unclear D gene. V dropped 1 base and J dropped 6 bases, with 16 bases sitting between them. CDR3 length: 16 residues. Germline CDR1 and CDR2: LNHDA and SQIVND (reference sequence). The CDR3 DNA reads TGTGCCAGTAGTATAGGATCCGGAGGGAGAGGTCAGCCCCAGCATTTT. Translation gives CASSIGSGGRGQPQHF.